This T cell receptor beta chain appears in the sequencing data of a study of Ad26.COV2.S vaccination and SARS-CoV-2 variants. For this clone: Its cognate antigen is unknown.

Germline V CDR1 and CDR2: MRHNA, SNTAGT. Trimming took off 3 bases at V and 0 bases at J, with 10 bases between the two ends. This CDR3 has 15 amino acids. Some clones are missing from TCRdb's copy, which holds only in-frame ones; the method was immunoSEQ multiplex PCR. Here the sample spans approximately 350,000 clones, around 86% being singletons. Specified treatment: some 20 received Ad26.COV2.S at low or high dose, single or two shots; about 5 received placebo; per-sample allocation not given. Following the first vaccine or placebo injection, samples were taken on day 63. Study-wide points: After vaccination, substantial breadth of spike-specific CD8+ and CD4+ responses was reported.

Here the sequenced sample was peripheral blood, taken in a trial of Ad26.COV2.S vaccine versus placebo. The source is a person between 18 and 65 years old who received the Ad26.COV2.S COVID-19 vaccine or a placebo. The chain joins TRBV6-4 to TRBJ2-3; possibly TRBD1 for D (6 bases). This CDR3 reads CASSEGTLSTDTQYF. CDR3 bases: TGTGCCAGCAGTGAAGGGACATTGAGCACAGATACGCAGTATTTT.